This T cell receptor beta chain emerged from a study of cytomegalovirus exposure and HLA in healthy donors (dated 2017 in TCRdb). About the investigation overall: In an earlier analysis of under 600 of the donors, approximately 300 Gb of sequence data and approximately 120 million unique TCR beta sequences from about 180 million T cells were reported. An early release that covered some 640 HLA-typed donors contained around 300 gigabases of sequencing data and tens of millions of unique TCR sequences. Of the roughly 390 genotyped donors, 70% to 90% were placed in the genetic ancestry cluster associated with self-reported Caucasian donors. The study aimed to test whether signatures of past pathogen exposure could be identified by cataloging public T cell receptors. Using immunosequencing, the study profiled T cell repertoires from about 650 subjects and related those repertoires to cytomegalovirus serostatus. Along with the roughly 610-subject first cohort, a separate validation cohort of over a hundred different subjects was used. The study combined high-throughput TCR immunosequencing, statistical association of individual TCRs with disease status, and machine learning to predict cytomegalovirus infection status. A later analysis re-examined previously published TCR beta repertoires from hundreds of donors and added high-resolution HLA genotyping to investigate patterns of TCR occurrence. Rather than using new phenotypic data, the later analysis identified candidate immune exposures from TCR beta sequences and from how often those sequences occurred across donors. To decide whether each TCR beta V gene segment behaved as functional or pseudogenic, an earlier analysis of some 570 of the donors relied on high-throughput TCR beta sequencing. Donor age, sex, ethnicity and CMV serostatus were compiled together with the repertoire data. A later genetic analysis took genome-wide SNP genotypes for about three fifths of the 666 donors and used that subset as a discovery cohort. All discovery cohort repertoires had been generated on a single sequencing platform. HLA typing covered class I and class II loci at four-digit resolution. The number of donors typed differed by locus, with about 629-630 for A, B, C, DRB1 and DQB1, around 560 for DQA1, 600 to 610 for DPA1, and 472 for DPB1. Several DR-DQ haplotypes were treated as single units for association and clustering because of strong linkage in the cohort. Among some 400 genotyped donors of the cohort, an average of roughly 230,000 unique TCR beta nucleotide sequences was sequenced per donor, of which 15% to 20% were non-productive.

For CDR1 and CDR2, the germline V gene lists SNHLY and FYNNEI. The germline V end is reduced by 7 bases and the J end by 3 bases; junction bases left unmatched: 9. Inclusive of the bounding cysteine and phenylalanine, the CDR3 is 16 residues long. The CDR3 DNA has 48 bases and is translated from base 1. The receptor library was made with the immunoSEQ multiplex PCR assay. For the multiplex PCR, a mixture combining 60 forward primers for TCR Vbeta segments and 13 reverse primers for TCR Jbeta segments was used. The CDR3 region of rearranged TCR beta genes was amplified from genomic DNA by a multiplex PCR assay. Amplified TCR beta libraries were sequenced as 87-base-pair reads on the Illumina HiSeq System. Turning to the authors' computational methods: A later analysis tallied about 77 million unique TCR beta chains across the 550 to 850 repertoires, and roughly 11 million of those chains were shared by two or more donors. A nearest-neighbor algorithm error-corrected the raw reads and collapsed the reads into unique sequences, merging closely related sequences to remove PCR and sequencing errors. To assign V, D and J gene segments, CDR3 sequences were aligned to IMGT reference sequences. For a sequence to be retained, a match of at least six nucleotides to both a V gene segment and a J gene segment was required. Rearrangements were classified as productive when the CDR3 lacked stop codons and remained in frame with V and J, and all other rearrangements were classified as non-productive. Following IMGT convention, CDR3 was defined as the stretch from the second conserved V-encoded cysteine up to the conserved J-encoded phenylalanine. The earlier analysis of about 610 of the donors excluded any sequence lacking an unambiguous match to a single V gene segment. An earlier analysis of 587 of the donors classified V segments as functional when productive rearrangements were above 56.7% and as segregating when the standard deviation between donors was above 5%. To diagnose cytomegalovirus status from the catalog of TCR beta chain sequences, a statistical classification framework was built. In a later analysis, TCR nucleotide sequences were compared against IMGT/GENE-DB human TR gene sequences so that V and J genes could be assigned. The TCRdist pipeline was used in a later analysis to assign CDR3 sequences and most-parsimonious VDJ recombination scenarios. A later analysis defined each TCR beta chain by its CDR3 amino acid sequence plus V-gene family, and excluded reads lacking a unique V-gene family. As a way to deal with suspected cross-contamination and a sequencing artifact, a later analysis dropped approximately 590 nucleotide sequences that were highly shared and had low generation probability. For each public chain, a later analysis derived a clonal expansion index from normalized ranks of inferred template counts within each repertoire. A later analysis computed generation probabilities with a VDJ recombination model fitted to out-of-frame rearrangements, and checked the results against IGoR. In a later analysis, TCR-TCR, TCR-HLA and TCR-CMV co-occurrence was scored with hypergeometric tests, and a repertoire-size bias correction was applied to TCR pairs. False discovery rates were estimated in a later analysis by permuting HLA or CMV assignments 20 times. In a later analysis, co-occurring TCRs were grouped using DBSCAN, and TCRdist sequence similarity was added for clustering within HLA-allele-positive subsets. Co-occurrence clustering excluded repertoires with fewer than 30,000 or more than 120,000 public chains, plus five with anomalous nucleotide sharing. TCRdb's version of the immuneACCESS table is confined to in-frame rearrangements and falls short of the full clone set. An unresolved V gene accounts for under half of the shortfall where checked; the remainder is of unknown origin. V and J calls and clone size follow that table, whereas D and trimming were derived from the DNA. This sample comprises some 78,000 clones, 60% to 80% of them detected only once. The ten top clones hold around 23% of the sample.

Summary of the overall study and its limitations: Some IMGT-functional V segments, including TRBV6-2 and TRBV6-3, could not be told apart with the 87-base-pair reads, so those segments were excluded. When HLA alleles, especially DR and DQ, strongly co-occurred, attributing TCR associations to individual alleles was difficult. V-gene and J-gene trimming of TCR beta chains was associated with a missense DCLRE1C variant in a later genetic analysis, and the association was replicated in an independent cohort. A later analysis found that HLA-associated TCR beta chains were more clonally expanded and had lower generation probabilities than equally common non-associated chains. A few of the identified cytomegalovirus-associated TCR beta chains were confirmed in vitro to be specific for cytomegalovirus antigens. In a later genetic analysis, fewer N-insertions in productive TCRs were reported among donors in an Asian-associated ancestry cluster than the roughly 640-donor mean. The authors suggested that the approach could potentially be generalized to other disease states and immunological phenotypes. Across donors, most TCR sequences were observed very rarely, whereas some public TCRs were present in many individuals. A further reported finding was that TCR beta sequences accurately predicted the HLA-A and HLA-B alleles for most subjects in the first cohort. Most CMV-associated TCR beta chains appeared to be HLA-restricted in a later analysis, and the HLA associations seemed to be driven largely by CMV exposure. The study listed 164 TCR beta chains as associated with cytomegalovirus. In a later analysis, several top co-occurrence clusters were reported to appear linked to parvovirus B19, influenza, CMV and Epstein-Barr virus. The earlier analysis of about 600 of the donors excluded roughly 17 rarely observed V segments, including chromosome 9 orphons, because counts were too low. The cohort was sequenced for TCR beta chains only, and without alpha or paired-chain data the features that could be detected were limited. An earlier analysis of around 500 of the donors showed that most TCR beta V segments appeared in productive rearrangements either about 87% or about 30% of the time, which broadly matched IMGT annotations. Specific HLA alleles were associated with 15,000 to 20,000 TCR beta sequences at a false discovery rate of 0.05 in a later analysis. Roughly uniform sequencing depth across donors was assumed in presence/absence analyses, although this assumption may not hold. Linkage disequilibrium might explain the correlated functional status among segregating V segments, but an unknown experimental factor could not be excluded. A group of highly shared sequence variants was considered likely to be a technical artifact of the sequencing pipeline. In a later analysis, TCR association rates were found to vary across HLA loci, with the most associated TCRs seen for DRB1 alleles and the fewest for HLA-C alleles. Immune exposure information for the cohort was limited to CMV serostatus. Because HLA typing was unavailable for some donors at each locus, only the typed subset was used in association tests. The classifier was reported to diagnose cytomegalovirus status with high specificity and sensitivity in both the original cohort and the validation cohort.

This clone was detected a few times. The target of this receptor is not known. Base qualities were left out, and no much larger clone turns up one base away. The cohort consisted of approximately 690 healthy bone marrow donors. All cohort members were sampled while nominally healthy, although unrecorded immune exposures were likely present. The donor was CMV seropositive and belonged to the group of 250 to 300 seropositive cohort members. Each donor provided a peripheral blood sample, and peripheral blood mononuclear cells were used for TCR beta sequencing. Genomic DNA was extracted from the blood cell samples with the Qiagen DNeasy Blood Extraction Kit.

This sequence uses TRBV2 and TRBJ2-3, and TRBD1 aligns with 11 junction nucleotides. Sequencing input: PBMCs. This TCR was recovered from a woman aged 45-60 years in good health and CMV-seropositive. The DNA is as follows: TGTGCCAGCACCCTCCGGACAGGGGGCCTTACAGATACGCAGTATTTT. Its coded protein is CASTLRTGGLTDTQYF.